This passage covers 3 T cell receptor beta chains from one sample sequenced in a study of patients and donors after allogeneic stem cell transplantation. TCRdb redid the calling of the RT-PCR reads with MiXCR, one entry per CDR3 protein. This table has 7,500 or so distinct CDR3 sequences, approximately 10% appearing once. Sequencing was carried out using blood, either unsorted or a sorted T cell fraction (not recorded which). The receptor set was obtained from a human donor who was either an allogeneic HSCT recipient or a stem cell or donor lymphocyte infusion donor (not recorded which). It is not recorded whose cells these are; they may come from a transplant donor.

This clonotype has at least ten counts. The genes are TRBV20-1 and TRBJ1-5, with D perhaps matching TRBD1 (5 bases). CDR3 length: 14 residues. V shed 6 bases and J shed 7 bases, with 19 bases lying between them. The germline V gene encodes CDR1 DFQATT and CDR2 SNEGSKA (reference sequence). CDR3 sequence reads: CSARPEGVRQPQHF. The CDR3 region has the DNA TGCAGTGCCAGGCCAGAAGGGGTCCGGCAGCCCCAGCATTTT.

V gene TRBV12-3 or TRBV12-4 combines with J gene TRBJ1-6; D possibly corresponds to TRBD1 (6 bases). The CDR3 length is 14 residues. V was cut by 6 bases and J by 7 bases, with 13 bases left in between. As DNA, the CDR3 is TGTGCCAGCAGATCGACAGGAGCAAATTCACCCCTCCACTTT. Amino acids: CASRSTGANSPLHF.

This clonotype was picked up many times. The CDR3 loop reads CASSLAPRGNYGYTF. CDR3 DNA sequence: TGTGCCAGCAGCTTAGCCCCACGAGGGAACTATGGCTACACCTTC. The chain has TRBV7-2 and TRBJ1-2; no definite D call. The germline V gene encodes CDR1 SGHTA and CDR2 FQGNSA. The CDR3 contains 15 residues. V was clipped by 0 bases and J by 2 bases, with 10 bases between them.